In this sample, the clone carrying this TCR beta chain turned up once. Antigen: not known. The protocol was immunoSEQ multiplex PCR, while the TCRdb copy is restricted to in-frame clones and leaves out a portion. The table lists some 150,000 clones, about 92% of them singletons. This entry belongs to a study of T cell responses to AZD1222 COVID-19 vaccine. Findings and limits, study-wide: The sample set comprised mostly white British donors with more females, and clonal diversity was possibly underestimated. Unmutated regions of variants are reportedly targeted by nearly half of spike-specific TCRs.

Trimming stripped 6 bases from V and 7 bases from J, with 16 bases between. Germline-derived CDR1 and CDR2 are MRHNA and SNTAGT. The CDR3 runs 15 residues. The TCR comes from an adult who received the AZD1222 COVID-19 vaccine. The sequencing here drew on peripheral blood, taken 28 days after the second AZD1222 dose. V gene TRBV6-4 combines with J gene TRBJ1-6, with D unclear. This chain's CDR3 is CASSWEGFGNSPLHF. Written as DNA, the CDR3 is TGTGCCAGCAGCTGGGAGGGTTTTGGCAATTCACCCCTCCACTTT.